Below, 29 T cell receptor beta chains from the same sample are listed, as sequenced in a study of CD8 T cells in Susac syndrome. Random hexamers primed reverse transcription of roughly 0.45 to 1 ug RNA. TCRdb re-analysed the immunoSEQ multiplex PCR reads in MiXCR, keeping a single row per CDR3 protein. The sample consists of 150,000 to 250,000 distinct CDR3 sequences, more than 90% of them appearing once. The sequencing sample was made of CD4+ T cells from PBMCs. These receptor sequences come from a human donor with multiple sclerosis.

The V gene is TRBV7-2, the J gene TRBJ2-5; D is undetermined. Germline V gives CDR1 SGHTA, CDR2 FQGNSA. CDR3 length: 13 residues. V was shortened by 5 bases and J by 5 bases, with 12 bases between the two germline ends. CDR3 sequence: CASSAQTAETQYF. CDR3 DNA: TGTGCCAGCAGCGCCCAGACTGCGGAGACCCAGTACTTC.

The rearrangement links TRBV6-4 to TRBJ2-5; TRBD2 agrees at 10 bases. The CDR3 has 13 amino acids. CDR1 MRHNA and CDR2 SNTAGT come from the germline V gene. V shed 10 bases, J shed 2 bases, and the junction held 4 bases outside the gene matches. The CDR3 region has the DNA TGTGCCACTCGGACTAGCGGACAAGAGACCCAGTACTTC. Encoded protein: CATRTSGQETQYF.

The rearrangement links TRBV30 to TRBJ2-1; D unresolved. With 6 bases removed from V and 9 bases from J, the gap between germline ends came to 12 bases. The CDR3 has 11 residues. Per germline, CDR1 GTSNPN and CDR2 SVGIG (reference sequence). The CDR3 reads CACELWGEQFF. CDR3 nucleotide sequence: TGTGCCTGTGAGCTCTGGGGTGAGCAGTTCTTC.

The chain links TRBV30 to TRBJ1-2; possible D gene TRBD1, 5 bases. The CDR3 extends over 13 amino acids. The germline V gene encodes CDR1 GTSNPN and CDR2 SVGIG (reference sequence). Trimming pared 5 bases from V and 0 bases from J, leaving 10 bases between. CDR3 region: CAWQTGANYGYTF. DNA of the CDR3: TGTGCCTGGCAAACAGGAGCTAACTATGGCTACACCTTC.

The CDR3 sequence is CATMGRSYGYTF. For the CDR3, the DNA is TGTGCCACCATGGGTCGGTCCTATGGCTACACCTTC. This sequence joins TRBV24-1 and TRBJ1-2; D not resolved. V was cut by 8 bases and J by 4 bases, with 10 bases left in between. The V gene's germline CDR1 is KGHDR and CDR2 SFDVKD. This CDR3 has 12 residues.

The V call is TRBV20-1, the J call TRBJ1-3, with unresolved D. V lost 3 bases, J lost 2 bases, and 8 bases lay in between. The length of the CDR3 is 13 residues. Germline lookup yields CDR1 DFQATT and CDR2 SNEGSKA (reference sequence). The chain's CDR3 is CSASSQAGNTIYF. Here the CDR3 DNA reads TGCAGTGCTAGTTCGCAGGCTGGAAACACCATATATTTT.

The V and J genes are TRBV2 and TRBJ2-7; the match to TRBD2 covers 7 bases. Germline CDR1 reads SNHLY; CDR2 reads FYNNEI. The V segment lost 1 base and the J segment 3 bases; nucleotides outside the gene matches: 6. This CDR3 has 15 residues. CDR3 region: CASSEGTGGLYEQYF. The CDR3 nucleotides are TGTGCCAGCAGTGAAGGGACGGGGGGACTCTACGAGCAGTACTTC.

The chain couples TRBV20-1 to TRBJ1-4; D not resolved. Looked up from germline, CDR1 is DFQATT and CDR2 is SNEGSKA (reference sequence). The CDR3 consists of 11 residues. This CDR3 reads CTVGTNEKLFF. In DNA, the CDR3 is TGCACGGTGGGAACTAATGAAAAACTGTTTTTT.

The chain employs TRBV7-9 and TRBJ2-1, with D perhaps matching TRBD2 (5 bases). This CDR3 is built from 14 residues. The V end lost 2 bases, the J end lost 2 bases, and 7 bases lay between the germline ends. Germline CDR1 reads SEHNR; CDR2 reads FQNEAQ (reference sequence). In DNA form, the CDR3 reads TGTGCCAGCAGCTTAATCGGGGCCTACAATGAGCAGTTCTTC. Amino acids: CASSLIGAYNEQFF.

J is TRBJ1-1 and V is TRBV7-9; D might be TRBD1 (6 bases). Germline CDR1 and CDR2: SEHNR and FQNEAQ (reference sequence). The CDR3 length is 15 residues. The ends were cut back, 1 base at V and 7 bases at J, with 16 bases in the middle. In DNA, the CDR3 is TGTGCCAGCAGCTTAGGCGCAGGGACAAGAATTGAAGCTTTCTTT. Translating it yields CASSLGAGTRIEAFF.

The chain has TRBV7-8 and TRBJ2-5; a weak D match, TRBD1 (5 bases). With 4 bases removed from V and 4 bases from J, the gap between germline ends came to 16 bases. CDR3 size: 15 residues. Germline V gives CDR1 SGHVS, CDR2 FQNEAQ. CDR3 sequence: CASSSRTHRGETQYF. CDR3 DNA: TGTGCCAGCAGCTCAAGGACACACCGAGGAGAGACCCAGTACTTC.

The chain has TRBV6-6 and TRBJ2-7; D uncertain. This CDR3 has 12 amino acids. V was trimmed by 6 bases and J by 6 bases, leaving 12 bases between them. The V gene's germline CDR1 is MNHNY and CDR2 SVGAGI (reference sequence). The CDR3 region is CASSPETGEQYF. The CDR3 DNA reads TGTGCCAGCAGCCCGGAGACCGGCGAGCAGTACTTC.

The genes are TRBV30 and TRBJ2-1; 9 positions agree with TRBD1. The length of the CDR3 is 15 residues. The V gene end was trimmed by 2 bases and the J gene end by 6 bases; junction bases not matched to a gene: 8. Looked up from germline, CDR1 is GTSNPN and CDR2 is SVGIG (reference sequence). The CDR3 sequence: CAWSSGQGRGNEQFF. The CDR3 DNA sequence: TGTGCCTGGAGTTCCGGACAGGGGAGGGGCAATGAGCAGTTCTTC.

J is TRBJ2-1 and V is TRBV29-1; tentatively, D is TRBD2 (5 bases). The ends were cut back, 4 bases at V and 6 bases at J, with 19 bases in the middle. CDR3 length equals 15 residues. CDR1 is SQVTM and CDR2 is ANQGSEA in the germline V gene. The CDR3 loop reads CSVGRRGVGVNEQFF. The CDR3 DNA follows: TGCAGCGTTGGACGTCGGGGAGTAGGTGTCAATGAGCAGTTCTTC.

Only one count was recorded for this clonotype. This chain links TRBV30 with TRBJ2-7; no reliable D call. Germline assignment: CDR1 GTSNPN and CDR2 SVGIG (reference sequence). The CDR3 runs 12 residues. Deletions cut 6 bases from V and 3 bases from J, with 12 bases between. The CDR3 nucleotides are TGTGCCTGTGAGGACCAACTCTACGAGCAGTACTTC. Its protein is CACEDQLYEQYF.

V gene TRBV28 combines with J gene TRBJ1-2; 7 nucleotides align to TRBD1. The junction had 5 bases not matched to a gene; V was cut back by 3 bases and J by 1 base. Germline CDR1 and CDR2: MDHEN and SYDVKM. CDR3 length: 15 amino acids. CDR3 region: CASSFHRGSNYGYTF. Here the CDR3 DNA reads TGTGCCAGCAGTTTCCACAGGGGTAGTAACTATGGCTACACCTTC.

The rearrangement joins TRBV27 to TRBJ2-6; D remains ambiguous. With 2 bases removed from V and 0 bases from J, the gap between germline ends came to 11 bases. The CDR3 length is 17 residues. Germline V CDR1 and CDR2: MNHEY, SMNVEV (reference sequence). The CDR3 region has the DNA TGTGCCAGCAGTTTAGATCGGTTACGCTCTGGGGCCAACGTCCTGACTTTC. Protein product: CASSLDRLRSGANVLTF. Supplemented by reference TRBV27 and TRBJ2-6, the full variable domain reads EAQVTQNPRYLITVTGKKLTVTCSQNMNHEYMSWYRQDPGLGLRQIYYSMNVEVTDKGDVPEGYKVSRKEKRNFPLILESPSPNQTSLYFCASSLDRLRSGANVLTFGAGSRLTVL.

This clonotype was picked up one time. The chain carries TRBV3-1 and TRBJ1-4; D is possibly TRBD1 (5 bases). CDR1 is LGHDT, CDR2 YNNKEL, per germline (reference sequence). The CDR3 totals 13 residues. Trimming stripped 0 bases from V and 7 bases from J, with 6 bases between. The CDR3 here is CASSQDGGEKLFF. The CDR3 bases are TGTGCCAGCAGCCAAGATGGGGGTGAAAAACTGTTTTTT.

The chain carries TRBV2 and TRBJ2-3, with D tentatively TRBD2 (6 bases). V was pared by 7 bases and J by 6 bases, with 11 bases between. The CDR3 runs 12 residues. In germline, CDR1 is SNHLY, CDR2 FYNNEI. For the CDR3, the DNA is TGTGCCAGCAACCGCGGGGCGGATACGCAGTATTTT. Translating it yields CASNRGADTQYF.

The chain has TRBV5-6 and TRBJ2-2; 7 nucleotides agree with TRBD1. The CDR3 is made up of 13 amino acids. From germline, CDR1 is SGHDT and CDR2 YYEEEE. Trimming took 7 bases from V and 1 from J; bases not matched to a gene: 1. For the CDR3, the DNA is TGTGCCAGCCACAGGGGGAACACCGGGGAGCTGTTTTTT. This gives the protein CASHRGNTGELFF.

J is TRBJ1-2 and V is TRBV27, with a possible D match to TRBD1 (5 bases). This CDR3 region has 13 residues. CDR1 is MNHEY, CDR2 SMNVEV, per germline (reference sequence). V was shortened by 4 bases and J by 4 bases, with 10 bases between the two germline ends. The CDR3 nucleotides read TGTGCCAGCAGTTCGCGGGGCGCCTATGGCTACACCTTC. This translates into CASSSRGAYGYTF.

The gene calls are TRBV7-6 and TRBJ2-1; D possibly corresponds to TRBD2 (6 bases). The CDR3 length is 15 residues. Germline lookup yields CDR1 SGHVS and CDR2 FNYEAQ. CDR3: CASQSRRTSPNEQFF. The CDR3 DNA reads TGTGCAAGCCAATCTCGTCGTACTAGCCCCAATGAGCAGTTCTTC.

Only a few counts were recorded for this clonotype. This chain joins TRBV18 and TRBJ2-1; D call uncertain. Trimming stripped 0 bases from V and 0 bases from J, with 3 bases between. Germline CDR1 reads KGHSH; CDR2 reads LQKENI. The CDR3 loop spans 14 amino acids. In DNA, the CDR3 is TGTGCCAGCTCACCACCGAGCTCCTACAATGAGCAGTTCTTC. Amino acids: CASSPPSSYNEQFF.

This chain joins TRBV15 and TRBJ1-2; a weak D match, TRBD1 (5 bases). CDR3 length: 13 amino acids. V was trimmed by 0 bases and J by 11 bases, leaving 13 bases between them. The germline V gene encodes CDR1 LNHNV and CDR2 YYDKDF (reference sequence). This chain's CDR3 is CATSRDLGLRYTF. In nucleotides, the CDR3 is TGTGCCACCAGCAGAGACTTGGGGCTGAGGTACACCTTC. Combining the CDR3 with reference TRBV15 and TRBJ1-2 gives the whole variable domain DAMVIQNPRYQVTQFGKPVTLSCSQTLNHNVMYWYQQKSSQAPKLLFHYYDKDFNNEADTPDNFQSRRPNTSFCFLDIRSPGLGDTAMYLCATSRDLGLRYTFGSGTRLTVV.

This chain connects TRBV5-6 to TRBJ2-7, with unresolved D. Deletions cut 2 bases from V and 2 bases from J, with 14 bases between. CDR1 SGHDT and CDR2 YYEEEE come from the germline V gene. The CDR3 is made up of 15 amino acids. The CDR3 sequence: CASSFANDWAYEQYF. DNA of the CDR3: TGTGCCAGCAGCTTCGCGAACGACTGGGCCTACGAGCAGTACTTC.

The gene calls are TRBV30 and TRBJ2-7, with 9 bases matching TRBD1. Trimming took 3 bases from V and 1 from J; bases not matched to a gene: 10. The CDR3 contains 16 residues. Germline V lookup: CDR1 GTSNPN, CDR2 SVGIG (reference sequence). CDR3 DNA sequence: TGTGCCTGGAGCGAAGCCGGGACAGGGCCGTCCTACGAGCAGTACTTC. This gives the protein CAWSEAGTGPSYEQYF.

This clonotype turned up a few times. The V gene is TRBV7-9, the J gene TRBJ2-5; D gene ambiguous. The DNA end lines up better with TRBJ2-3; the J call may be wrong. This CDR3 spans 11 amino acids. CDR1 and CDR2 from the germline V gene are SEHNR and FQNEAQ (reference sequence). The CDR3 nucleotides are TGTGCCAGCAGCTTAGAGGGTACGCAGTATTTT. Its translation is CASSLEGTQYF.

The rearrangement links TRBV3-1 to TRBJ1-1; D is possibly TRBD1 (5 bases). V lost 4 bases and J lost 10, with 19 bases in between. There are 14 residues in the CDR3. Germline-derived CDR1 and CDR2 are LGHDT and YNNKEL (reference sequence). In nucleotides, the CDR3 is TGTGCCAGCAGCCGAAAGTCGGGGGGAAGGAGAGCTTTCTTT. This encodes CASSRKSGGRRAFF.

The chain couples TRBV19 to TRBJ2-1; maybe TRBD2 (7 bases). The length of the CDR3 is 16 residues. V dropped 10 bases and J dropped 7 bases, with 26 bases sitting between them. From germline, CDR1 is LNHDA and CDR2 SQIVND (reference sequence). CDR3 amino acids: CATRVGGLPGGNEQFF. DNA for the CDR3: TGTGCCACCCGCGTAGGGGGACTTCCCGGGGGGAATGAGCAGTTCTTC.